A selection of T cell receptor beta chains follows, all from one sample in a study of T cell responses to AZD1222 COVID-19 vaccine. Data came from immunoSEQ multiplex PCR; TCRdb stores just in-frame clones and leaves some out. Of 120,000 to 150,000 clones listed, roughly 93% are singletons. This specimen was peripheral blood, taken on day 0 of MenACWY control vaccination. The origin of the receptors is an adult in good health. Each CDR3 is given with its conserved first and last residue.

V,CDR3
TRBV6-2/TRBV6-3,CASSWTENTEAFF
TRBV19,CASSIREGGYEQYF
TRBV3-1/TRBV3-2,CASSSGQFNQPQHF
TRBV27,CASSLGPPGTEAFF
TRBV3-1/TRBV3-2,CASSRGAGGYGYTF
TRBV5-1,CASSPGTGTSNQPQHF
TRBV2,CASSEAYEQYF
TRBV7-9,CASSLVAYGYTF
TRBV27,CASSLRGEVDTQYF
TRBV19,CASRLQTVPDQPQHF